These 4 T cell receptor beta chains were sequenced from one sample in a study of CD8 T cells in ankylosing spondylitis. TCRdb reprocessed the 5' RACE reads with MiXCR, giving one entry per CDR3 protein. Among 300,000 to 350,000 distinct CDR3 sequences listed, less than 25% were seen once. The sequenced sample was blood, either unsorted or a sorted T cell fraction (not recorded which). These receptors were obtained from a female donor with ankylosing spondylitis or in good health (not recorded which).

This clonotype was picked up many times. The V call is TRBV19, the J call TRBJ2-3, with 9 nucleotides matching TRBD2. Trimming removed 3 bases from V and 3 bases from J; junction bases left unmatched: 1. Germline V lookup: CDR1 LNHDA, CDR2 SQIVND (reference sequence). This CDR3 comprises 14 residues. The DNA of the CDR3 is TGTGCCAGTAGTATCCTAGCGGGAACAGATACGCAGTATTTT. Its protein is CASSILAGTDTQYF.

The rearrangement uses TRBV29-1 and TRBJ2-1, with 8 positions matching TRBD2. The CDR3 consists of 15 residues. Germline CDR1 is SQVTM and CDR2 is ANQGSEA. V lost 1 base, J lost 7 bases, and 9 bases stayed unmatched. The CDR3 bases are TGCAGCGTTGAAGTCCCCCCGGGAGGGATTAATGAGCAGTTCTTC. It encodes CSVEVPPGGINEQFF.

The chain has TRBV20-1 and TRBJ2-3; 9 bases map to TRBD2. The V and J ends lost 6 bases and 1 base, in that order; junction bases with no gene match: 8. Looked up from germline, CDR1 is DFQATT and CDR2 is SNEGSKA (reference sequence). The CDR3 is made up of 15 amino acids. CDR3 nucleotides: TGCAGTGCCCACCAGTGGACTAGCGGCACAGATACGCAGTATTTT. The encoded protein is CSAHQWTSGTDTQYF.

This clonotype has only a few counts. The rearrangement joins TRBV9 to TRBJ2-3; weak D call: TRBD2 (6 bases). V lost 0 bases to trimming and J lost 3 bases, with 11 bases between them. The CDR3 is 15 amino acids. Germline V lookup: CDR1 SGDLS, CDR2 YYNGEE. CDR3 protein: CASSVDGDFTDTQYF. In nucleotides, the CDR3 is TGTGCCAGCAGCGTAGATGGGGACTTTACAGATACGCAGTATTTT.